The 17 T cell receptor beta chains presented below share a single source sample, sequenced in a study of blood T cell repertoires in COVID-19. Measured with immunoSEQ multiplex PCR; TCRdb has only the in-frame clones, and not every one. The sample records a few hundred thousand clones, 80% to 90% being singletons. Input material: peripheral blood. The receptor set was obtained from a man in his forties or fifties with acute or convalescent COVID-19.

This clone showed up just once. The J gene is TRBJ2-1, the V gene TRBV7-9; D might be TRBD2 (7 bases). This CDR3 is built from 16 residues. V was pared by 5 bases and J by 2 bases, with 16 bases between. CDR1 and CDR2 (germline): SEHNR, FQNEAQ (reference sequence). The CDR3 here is CASSPETRGPYNEQFF. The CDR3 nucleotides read TGTGCCAGCAGCCCCGAGACGCGGGGGCCCTACAATGAGCAGTTCTTC.

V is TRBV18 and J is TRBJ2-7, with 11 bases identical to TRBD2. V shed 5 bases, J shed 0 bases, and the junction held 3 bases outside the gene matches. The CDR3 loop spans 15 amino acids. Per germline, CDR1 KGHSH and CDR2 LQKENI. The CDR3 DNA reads TGTGCCAGCTCAGTGACTAGCGGGGACTCCTACGAGCAGTACTTC. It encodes CASSVTSGDSYEQYF.

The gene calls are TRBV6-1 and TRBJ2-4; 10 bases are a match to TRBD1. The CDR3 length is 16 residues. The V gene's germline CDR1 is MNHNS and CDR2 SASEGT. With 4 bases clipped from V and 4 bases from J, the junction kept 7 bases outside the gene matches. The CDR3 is CASSAMDRGKKNIQYF. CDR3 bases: TGTGCCAGCAGTGCGATGGACAGGGGGAAGAAAAACATTCAGTACTTC.

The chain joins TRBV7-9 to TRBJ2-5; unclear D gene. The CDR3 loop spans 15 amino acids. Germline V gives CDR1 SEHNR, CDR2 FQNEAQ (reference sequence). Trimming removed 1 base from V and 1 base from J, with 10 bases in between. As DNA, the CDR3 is TGTGCCAGCAGCTTAGACCAACTTACCCAAGAGACCCAGTACTTC. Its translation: CASSLDQLTQETQYF. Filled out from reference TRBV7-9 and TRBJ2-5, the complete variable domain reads DTGVSQNPRHKITKRGQNVTFRCDPISEHNRLYWYRQTLGQGPEFLTYFQNEAQLEKSRLLSDRFSAERPKGSFSTLEIQRTEQGDSAMYLCASSLDQLTQETQYFGPGTRLLVL.

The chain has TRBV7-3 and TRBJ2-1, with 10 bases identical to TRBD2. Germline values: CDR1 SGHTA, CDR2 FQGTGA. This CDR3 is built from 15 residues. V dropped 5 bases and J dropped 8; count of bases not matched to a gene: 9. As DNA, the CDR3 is TGTGCCAGCAGCCAGACTAGCGGGCCCTCCGATGAGCAGTTCTTC. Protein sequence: CASSQTSGPSDEQFF.

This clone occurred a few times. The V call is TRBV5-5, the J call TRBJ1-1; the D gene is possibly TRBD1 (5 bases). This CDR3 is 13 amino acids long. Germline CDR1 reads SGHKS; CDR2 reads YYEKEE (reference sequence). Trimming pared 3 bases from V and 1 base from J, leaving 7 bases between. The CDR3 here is CASSWTPNTEAFF. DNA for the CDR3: TGTGCCAGCAGCTGGACACCGAACACTGAAGCTTTCTTT.

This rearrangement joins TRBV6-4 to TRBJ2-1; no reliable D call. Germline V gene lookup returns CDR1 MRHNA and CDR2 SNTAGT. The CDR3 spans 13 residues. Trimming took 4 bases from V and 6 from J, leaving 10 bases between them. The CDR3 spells CASSAHHSNEQFF. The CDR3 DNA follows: TGTGCCAGCAGTGCCCATCACAGCAATGAGCAGTTCTTC.

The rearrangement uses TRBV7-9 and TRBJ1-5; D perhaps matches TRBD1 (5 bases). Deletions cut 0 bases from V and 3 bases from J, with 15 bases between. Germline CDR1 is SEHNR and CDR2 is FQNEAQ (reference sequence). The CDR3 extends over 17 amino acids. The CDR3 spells CASSLASQGKSNQPQHF. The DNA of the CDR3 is TGTGCCAGCAGCTTAGCGAGTCAGGGAAAGTCCAATCAGCCCCAGCATTTT.

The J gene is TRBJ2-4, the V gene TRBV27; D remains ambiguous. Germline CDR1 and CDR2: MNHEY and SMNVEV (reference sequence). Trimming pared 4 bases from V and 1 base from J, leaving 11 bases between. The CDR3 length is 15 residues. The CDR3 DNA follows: TGTGCCAGCAGTTCCGAGCTTGCGGCCAAAAACATTCAGTACTTC. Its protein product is CASSSELAAKNIQYF.

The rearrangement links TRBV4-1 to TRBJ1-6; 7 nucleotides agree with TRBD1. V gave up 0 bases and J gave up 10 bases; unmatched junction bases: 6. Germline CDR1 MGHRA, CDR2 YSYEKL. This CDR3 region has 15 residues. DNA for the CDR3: TGCGCCAGCAGCCAAGATCTGGGACAGAAATCACCCCTCCACTTT. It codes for CASSQDLGQKSPLHF.

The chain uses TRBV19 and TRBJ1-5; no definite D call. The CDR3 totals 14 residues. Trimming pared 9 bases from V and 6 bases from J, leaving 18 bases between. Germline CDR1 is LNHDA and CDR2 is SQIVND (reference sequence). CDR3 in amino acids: CARDCPGRGQPQHF. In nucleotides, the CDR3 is TGTGCCAGGGATTGTCCGGGGAGAGGTCAGCCCCAGCATTTT.

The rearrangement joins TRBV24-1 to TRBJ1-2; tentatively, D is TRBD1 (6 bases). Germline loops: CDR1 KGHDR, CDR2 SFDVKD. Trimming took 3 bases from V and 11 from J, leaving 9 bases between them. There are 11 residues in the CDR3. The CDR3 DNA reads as TGTGCCACCAGTGATCCAACAGGGTACACCTTC. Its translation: CATSDPTGYTF.

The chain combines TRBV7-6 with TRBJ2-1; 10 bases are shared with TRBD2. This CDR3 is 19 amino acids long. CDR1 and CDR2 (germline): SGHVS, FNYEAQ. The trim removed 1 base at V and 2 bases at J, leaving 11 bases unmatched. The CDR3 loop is CASSLVRAGGTPPYNEQFF. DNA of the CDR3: TGTGCCAGCAGCTTAGTCAGAGCGGGGGGGACCCCGCCCTACAATGAGCAGTTCTTC.

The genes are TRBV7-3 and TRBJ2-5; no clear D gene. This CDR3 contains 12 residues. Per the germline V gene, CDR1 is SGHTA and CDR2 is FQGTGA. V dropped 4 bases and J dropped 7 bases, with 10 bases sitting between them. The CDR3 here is CASSSDSRTQYF. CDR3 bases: TGTGCCAGCAGCTCCGATAGTCGGACCCAGTACTTC.

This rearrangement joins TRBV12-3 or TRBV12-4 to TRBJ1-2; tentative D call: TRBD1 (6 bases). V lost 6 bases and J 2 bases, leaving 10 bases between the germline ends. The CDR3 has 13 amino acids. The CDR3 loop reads CASSGGLNYGYTF. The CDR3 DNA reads TGTGCCAGCAGCGGGGGGCTGAACTATGGCTACACCTTC.

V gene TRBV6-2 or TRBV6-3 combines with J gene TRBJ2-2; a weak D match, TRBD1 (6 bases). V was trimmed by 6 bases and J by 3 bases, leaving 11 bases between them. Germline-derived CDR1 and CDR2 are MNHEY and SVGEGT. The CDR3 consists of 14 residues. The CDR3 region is CASSSGDDTGELFF. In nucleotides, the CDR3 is TGTGCCAGCAGCTCAGGGGACGACACCGGGGAGCTGTTTTTT.

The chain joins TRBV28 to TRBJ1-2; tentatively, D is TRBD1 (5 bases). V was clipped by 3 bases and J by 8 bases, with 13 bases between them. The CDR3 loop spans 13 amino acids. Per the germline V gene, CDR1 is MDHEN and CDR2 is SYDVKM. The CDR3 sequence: CASSFQGRLGYTF. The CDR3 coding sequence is TGTGCCAGCAGTTTTCAGGGCAGGTTAGGCTACACCTTC.